The 24 T cell receptor beta chains below were found in one sample sequenced in a study of CDR3 diversity in severe acne. TCRdb fed the PCR reads into MiXCR, producing one record per CDR3 protein. The sample has roughly 100,000 distinct CDR3 sequences, roughly half seen once. Specimen: blood. Every receptor here comes from a male donor with acne.

This chain uses TRBV6-1 with TRBJ1-5, with D possibly being TRBD1 (5 bases). Germline V gene lookup returns CDR1 MNHNS and CDR2 SASEGT. This CDR3 has 15 amino acids. Trimming shortened V by 2 bases and J by 4 bases, and 12 bases separated the two germline ends. The CDR3 coding sequence is TGTGCCAGCAGTGAATTTGTGACAGCTAATCAGCCCCAGCATTTT. Translated, it gives CASSEFVTANQPQHF.

At least ten counts were recorded for this clonotype. This chain links TRBV20-1 with TRBJ1-6; 9 nucleotides match TRBD1. Germline values: CDR1 DFQATT, CDR2 SNEGSKA (reference sequence). This CDR3 region has 14 residues. Losses at the gene ends were 6 bases for V and 8 bases for J; bases not matched to a gene: 8. DNA of the CDR3: TGCAGTGCCGATGACGGGACAGGGTATTCACCCCTCCACTTT. It codes for CSADDGTGYSPLHF.

This rearrangement joins TRBV19 to TRBJ2-5; D perhaps matches TRBD2 (6 bases). CDR1 is LNHDA, CDR2 SQIVND, per germline (reference sequence). This CDR3 comprises 15 residues. Trimming left V 6 bases short and J 1 base short, with 15 bases between. The CDR3 DNA reads TGTGCCAGTAGGCCAGGAGGGATGCGCCAAGAGACCCAGTACTTC. It codes for CASRPGGMRQETQYF.

The V gene is TRBV28, the J gene TRBJ2-7; TRBD1 might be the D (5 bases). Trimming cost V 2 bases and J 5 bases, with 13 bases left between them. This CDR3 region has 14 residues. Germline CDR1 is MDHEN and CDR2 is SYDVKM. The CDR3 region is CASSLASRAHEQYV. In DNA, the CDR3 is TGTGCCAGCAGTTTAGCATCCAGGGCGCACGAGCAGTACGTC.

This clonotype has ten or more counts. This sequence joins TRBV6-5 and TRBJ1-1; D is perhaps TRBD1 (5 bases). V gave up 8 bases and J gave up 6 bases, with 19 bases separating them. The CDR3 is 14 amino acids. The V gene's germline CDR1 is MNHEY and CDR2 SVGAGI. CDR3 in amino acids: CASAHNAGYAEAFF. The DNA for the CDR3 is TGTGCCAGCGCACACAACGCAGGGTATGCTGAAGCTTTCTTT.

This clonotype came up a few times. The genes are TRBV3-1 and TRBJ2-7, with 7 bases lining up with TRBD1. V shed 3 bases and J 0 bases; nucleotides not matched to a gene: 8. The CDR3 is 16 amino acids. Looked up from germline, CDR1 is LGHDT and CDR2 is YNNKEL (reference sequence). CDR3 region: CASSHWDSSPSYEQYF. CDR3 nucleotide sequence: TGTGCCAGCAGCCACTGGGACAGCTCCCCCTCCTACGAGCAGTACTTC.

This clonotype was counted a few times. The V call is TRBV5-4, the J call TRBJ1-3; D remains unclear. V lost 0 bases to trimming and J lost 0 bases, with 7 bases between them. Germline CDR1 and CDR2: SGHNT and YYREEE (reference sequence). This CDR3 is 15 amino acids long. CDR3 in DNA: TGTGCCAGCAGCTTGGTCGGCGACTCTGGAAACACCATATATTTT. Its protein is CASSLVGDSGNTIYF.

The chain couples TRBV13 to TRBJ2-7, with D tentatively TRBD2 (6 bases). Trimming stripped 6 bases from V and 7 bases from J, with 13 bases between. This CDR3 has 12 residues. Germline V gene lookup returns CDR1 PRHDT and CDR2 FYEKMQ (reference sequence). The CDR3 nucleotides read TGTGCCAGCAGGAGGACGGCGGGGGAGCAGTACTTC. Protein sequence: CASRRTAGEQYF.

This sequence joins TRBV24-1 and TRBJ1-1; D not resolved. The CDR3 totals 13 residues. The V gene lost 3 bases and the J gene lost 4 bases, with 8 bases spanning the gap. The germline gives CDR1 KGHDR, CDR2 SFDVKD. The CDR3 sequence is CATSDGSATEAFF. DNA for the CDR3: TGTGCCACCAGTGATGGGTCAGCCACTGAAGCTTTCTTT.

A remark on this clonotype: A junction boundary mismatches the germline segment, possibly from a read error. The genes are TRBV10-2 and TRBJ2-7, with TRBD1 matching 7 bases. Germline CDR1 is WSHSY and CDR2 is SAAADI. This CDR3 has 12 amino acids. DNA of the CDR3: TGTGCCAGCAGCCAGACAGGGAGAGAGCAGTACTTC. Amino acids: CASSQTGREQYF.

In its sample, this clonotype was seen many times. The chain carries TRBV14 and TRBJ2-7, with D tentatively TRBD1 (6 bases). Trimming took off 4 bases at V and 4 bases at J, with 17 bases between the two ends. CDR3 size: 15 residues. Per the germline V gene, CDR1 is SGHDN and CDR2 is FVKESK. The CDR3 here is CASSLQGRGGYEQYF. The CDR3 DNA is TGTGCCAGCAGCCTCCAAGGCAGGGGTGGATACGAGCAGTACTTC.

This clonotype counts as medium-sized. The V gene is TRBV29-1, the J gene TRBJ2-7; D gene ambiguous. Per the germline V gene, CDR1 is SQVTM and CDR2 is ANQGSEA. This CDR3 is built from 12 residues. The V gene lost 1 base and the J gene lost 7 bases, with 11 bases spanning the gap. The CDR3 reads CSVEVIVQEQYF. The CDR3 DNA is TGCAGCGTTGAAGTGATCGTGCAGGAGCAGTACTTC.

This chain links TRBV24-1 with TRBJ2-7; D possibly matches TRBD1 or TRBD2 (5 bases each). The CDR3 consists of 13 residues. The V end lost 4 bases, the J end lost 6 bases, and 12 bases lay between the germline ends. The germline V gene has CDR1 KGHDR and CDR2 SFDVKD. DNA for the CDR3: TGTGCCACCAGTGAGGGGACGGGTCGCGAGCAGTACTTC. The encoded protein is CATSEGTGREQYF.

This clonotype has only a few counts. This chain joins TRBV25-1 and TRBJ2-5, with a possible D match to TRBD2 (6 bases). This CDR3 is built from 12 residues. CDR1 and CDR2 (germline): MGHDK, SYGVNS. Trimming took 8 bases from V and 4 from J, leaving 11 bases between them. The CDR3 DNA reads TGTGCCAGCGTCGAGGGAGGAGAGACCCAGTACTTC. Its protein is CASVEGGETQYF.

The rearrangement uses TRBV7-9 and TRBJ2-5; 9 nucleotides match TRBD2. There are 16 residues in the CDR3. Germline loops: CDR1 SEHNR, CDR2 FQNEAQ (reference sequence). Losses at the gene ends were 5 bases for V and 1 base for J; bases not matched to a gene: 8. The chain's CDR3 is CASSPQTSGAQETQYF. The CDR3, as DNA: TGTGCCAGCAGCCCGCAGACTAGCGGAGCCCAAGAGACCCAGTACTTC.

This clonotype was seen a single time. The genes are TRBV19 and TRBJ2-7; 12 bases line up with TRBD2. The CDR3 has 14 residues. Germline V CDR1 and CDR2: LNHDA, SQIVND (reference sequence). Trimming cost V 9 bases and J 4 bases; bases outside gene matches: 7. The CDR3: CASVGLAGWYEQYF. DNA for the CDR3: TGTGCCAGCGTAGGACTAGCGGGATGGTACGAGCAGTACTTC.

The genes are TRBV11-2 and TRBJ1-5, with TRBD1 identical over 7 bases. The CDR3 is 16 amino acids. Germline values: CDR1 SGHAT, CDR2 FQNNGV. V was pared by 0 bases and J by 6 bases, with 8 bases of the junction left unmatched. CDR3 DNA: TGTGCCAGCAGCTTAGATGAAGACAGGGAAGGTCAGCCCCAGCATTTT. Its translation is CASSLDEDREGQPQHF.

This clonotype was detected ten times or more. J is TRBJ1-5 and V is TRBV2; D is ambiguous. This CDR3 comprises 12 residues. Germline V lookup: CDR1 SNHLY, CDR2 FYNNEI. V was clipped by 8 bases and J by 8 bases, with 13 bases between them. CDR3 sequence reads: CASCEGREPQHF. DNA for the CDR3: TGTGCCAGCTGCGAGGGTAGGGAGCCCCAGCATTTT.

The chain is built from TRBV6-5 and TRBJ2-6; D gene ambiguous. V was trimmed by 2 bases and J by 2 bases, leaving 10 bases between them. The V gene's germline CDR1 is MNHEY and CDR2 SVGAGI. The CDR3 is made up of 16 amino acids. CDR3 nucleotide sequence: TGTGCCAGCAGTTACAATCGTGTTACTGGGGCCAACGTCCTGACTTTC. Translated, it gives CASSYNRVTGANVLTF.

A note on this clonotype: This may be a read error, as it is one base from a much larger clone. The conserved closing phenylalanine or tryptophan is absent in this CDR3, likely reflecting a read error. The rearrangement uses TRBV11-2 and TRBJ2-1; 12 positions agree with TRBD2. V lost 3 bases and J lost 9; bases outside the gene matches: 6. CDR3 length: 15 residues. Germline V gene lookup returns CDR1 SGHAT and CDR2 FQNNGV. This CDR3 is CASSLSSGRAGEQFL. The DNA for the CDR3 is TGTGCCAGCAGCTTGTCTAGCGGGAGGGCCGGTGAGCAGTTCTTA.

Concerning this clonotype: Sequence at one end of the junction differs from germline and may be a read error. V and J are TRBV19 and TRBJ2-7; the match to TRBD1 covers 9 bases. The CDR3 consists of 14 residues. Germline values: CDR1 LNHDA, CDR2 SQIVND (reference sequence). CDR3 amino acids: CASSQEQGAWEQYF. The DNA of the CDR3 is TGCGCCAGCAGCCAAGAACAGGGGGCTTGGGAGCAGTACTTC.

This clonotype was found many times. The V gene is TRBV25-1, the J gene TRBJ1-4; D is unresolved. The V gene lost 5 bases and the J gene lost 0 bases, with 7 bases spanning the gap. Germline values: CDR1 MGHDK, CDR2 SYGVNS. CDR3 size: 14 residues. CDR3 protein: CASSKHATNEKLFF. CDR3 coding DNA: TGTGCCAGCAGTAAACATGCAACTAATGAAAAACTGTTTTTT.

The CDR3 nucleotides read TGTGCTAGGGGCGCGGGAGGGCCTTACAATGAGCAGTTCTTC. Protein product: CARGAGGPYNEQFF. The chain recombines TRBV7-8 with TRBJ2-1, with 9 bases fitting TRBD2. CDR1 SGHVS and CDR2 FQNEAQ come from the germline V gene. The CDR3 runs to 14 residues.

This clonotype was seen repeatedly, ten times or more. V and J are TRBV6-1 and TRBJ2-1; D is unresolved. The CDR3 runs 12 residues. Deletions cut 8 bases from V and 4 bases from J, with 9 bases between. The germline V gene encodes CDR1 MNHNS and CDR2 SASEGT. In DNA form, the CDR3 reads TGTGCCAGCTGGCAGTATTACAATGAGCAGTTCTTC. It specifies CASWQYYNEQFF.